Listed below are T cell receptor beta chains from one sample, sequenced in a study of blood T cell repertoires in COVID-19. Produced via immunoSEQ multiplex PCR; TCRdb's table is partial and in-frame only. The data contain about 430,000 clones, 88% of them singletons. The sequencing input was PBMCs or T cells enriched from blood (not recorded which). These receptors were collected from a woman in her twenties or thirties with acute COVID-19. Both conserved end residues are trimmed from each CDR3. Each record gives: J gene, CDR3 length, D gene, V gene, CDR3 protein. D genes are given only for firm matches.

J: TRBJ1-5
length: 10
D: .
V: TRBV19
CDR3: ASSIENWPQH

J: TRBJ2-3
length: 14
D: TRBD2
V: TRBV18
CDR3: ASSPAGGRGTDTQY

J: TRBJ1-6
length: 9
D: .
V: TRBV12-3/TRBV12-4
CDR3: ASSSDGNLH

J: TRBJ1-1
length: 11
D: TRBD1
V: TRBV18
CDR3: ASSMGQDTEAF

J: TRBJ1-1
length: 11
D: .
V: TRBV19
CDR3: ASSPRTELEAF

J: TRBJ2-6
length: 14
D: TRBD1
V: TRBV5-1
CDR3: ASSLGQGSGANVLT

J: TRBJ2-1
length: 14
D: TRBD1
V: TRBV12-5
CDR3: ASGLINDRVYNEQF

J: TRBJ1-6
length: 13
D: .
V: TRBV14
CDR3: ASSPTLRGNSPLH

J: TRBJ1-1
length: 12
D: .
V: TRBV18
CDR3: ASSPAVSNTEAF

J: TRBJ2-1
length: 14
D: .
V: TRBV28
CDR3: ASSTGVGGPYNEQF

J: TRBJ2-2
length: 12
D: .
V: TRBV3-1/TRBV3-2
CDR3: ASSQGLATGELF

J: TRBJ1-1
length: 11
D: TRBD1
V: TRBV6-5
CDR3: ASGNRGRTEAF

J: TRBJ2-3
length: 11
D: .
V: TRBV5-4
CDR3: ASRGGMGDTQY

J: TRBJ1-5
length: 14
D: TRBD1
V: TRBV30
CDR3: AWSLGTGTLGQPQH

J: TRBJ1-1
length: 11
D: .
V: TRBV6-1
CDR3: AAAGLKNTEAF